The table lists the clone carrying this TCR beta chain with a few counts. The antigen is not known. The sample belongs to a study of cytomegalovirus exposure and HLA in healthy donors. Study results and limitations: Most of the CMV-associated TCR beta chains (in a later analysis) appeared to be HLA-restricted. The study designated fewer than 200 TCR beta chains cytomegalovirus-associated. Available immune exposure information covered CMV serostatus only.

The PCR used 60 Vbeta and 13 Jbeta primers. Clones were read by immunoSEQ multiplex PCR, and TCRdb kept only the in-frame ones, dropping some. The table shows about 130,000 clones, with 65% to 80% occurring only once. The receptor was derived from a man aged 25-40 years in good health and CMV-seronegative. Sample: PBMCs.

CDR3 loop: CASSPTGQRGFTEAFF. CDR3 bases: TGTGCCAGCAGTCCAACGGGGCAGCGGGGGTTCACTGAAGCTTTCTTT. The gene calls are TRBV27 and TRBJ1-1; tentative D call: TRBD1 (5 bases). Germline V gene lookup returns CDR1 MNHEY and CDR2 SMNVEV (reference sequence). The V gene lost 5 bases and the J gene lost 4 bases, with 20 bases spanning the gap. The CDR3 length is 16 residues.